The 8 T cell receptor beta chains presented below share a single source sample, sequenced in a study of T cells after yellow fever vaccination. In TCRdb, the 5' RACE reads were re-called with MiXCR into one record per CDR3 protein. The data contain some 560,000 distinct CDR3 sequences, less than 20% of them singletons. Sequencing was performed on PBMCs, taken 5 days after the first yellow fever vaccination. These receptors were taken from a man in his late teens or twenties who received the YFV17D yellow fever vaccine.

The sample holds many counts of this clonotype. The chain recombines TRBV12-3 or TRBV12-4 with TRBJ2-2; D is undetermined. CDR3 length equals 12 residues. The V end lost 3 bases, the J end lost 6 bases, and 5 bases lay between the germline ends. CDR3 sequence (DNA): TGTGCCAGCAGTTTCCGGCCCGGGGAGCTGTTTTTT. It translates to CASSFRPGELFF.

This chain joins TRBV25-1 and TRBJ1-2; D is unresolved. Trimming pared 3 bases from V and 0 bases from J, leaving 8 bases between. Germline values: CDR1 MGHDK, CDR2 SYGVNS. The CDR3 covers 14 residues. CDR3 protein: CASSDIISNYGYTF. The CDR3 DNA sequence: TGTGCCAGCAGTGATATTATCTCTAACTATGGCTACACCTTC.

In its sample, this clonotype was seen many times. This chain connects TRBV4-2 to TRBJ2-5; D possibly corresponds to TRBD2 (5 bases). The CDR3 loop spans 13 amino acids. V shed 1 base and J shed 4 bases, with 7 bases lying between them. Germline V gives CDR1 LGHNA, CDR2 YNFKEQ. CDR3 amino acids: CASSQGGLETQYF. CDR3 coding DNA: TGTGCCAGCAGCCAAGGAGGGTTAGAGACCCAGTACTTC.

There are many counts of this clonotype. The chain joins TRBV3-1 to TRBJ2-7; the D gene is possibly TRBD1 (6 bases). V was trimmed by 6 bases and J by 5 bases, leaving 14 bases between them. The germline CDR1 and CDR2 sequences are LGHDT and YNNKEL (reference sequence). The CDR3 is 13 amino acids. Written as DNA, the CDR3 is TGTGCCAGCAGTCTACAGGGTTTGCACGAGCAGTACTTC. Its protein product is CASSLQGLHEQYF.

V gene TRBV20-1 combines with J gene TRBJ1-1; possibly TRBD1 for D (6 bases). Germline V gene data show CDR1 as DFQATT and CDR2 as SNEGSKA (reference sequence). The V and J ends lost 6 bases and 7 bases respectively, with 12 bases between them. This CDR3 is built from 11 residues. For the CDR3, the DNA is TGCAGTGCCCGGGGACATATTGAAGCTTTCTTT. Translating it yields CSARGHIEAFF.

The chain has TRBV7-3 and TRBJ1-1; 8 bases align to TRBD1. V shed 5 bases, J shed 6 bases, and the junction held 8 bases outside the gene matches. The germline V gene has CDR1 SGHTA and CDR2 FQGTGA. The CDR3 is made up of 14 amino acids. CDR3 in DNA: TGTGCCAGCAGCGAAGACAGGGGTATCGCTGAAGCTTTCTTT. Encoded protein: CASSEDRGIAEAFF.

This clonotype showed up just a few times. The chain couples TRBV19 to TRBJ1-3, with D unclear. Deletions cut 3 bases from V and 0 bases from J, with 6 bases between. This CDR3 spans 14 amino acids. Germline V gene sequence: CDR1 LNHDA, CDR2 SQIVND (reference sequence). The CDR3 loop is CASSMWDSGNTIYF. CDR3 in DNA: TGTGCCAGTAGTATGTGGGACTCTGGAAACACCATATATTTT.

This clonotype was seen more than once but under ten times. This chain links TRBV4-1 with TRBJ2-1; 8 positions match TRBD1. V lost 4 bases, J lost 4 bases, and 15 bases stayed unmatched. Per the germline V gene, CDR1 is MGHRA and CDR2 is YSYEKL. This CDR3 is built from 18 residues. The CDR3 DNA sequence: TGCGCCAGCAGCCGGCGGGACAGGCTCCTTGACCCTTACAATGAGCAGTTCTTC. Protein: CASSRRDRLLDPYNEQFF.